This section outlines one T cell receptor beta chain sequence together with its context. What it binds is not known. Regarding time point: newly diagnosed, previously untreated cHL patient sample. CD8+ T cells were isolated from thawed PBMCs by magnetic negative selection. The CDR3 is made up of 19 amino acids. Germline V gene lookup returns CDR1 SGDLS and CDR2 YYNGEE. The J segment lost 4 bases and the V segment lost 4 bases, leaving 20 bases of the junction unmatched. Sequencing used immunoSEQ multiplex PCR; TCRdb keeps in-frame clones, though not all of them. The repertoire consists of over 4,000 clones, with 75% to 90% occurring once and the leading ten covering approximately 14%. This specimen comes from a study of PD-1 blockade in classical Hodgkin lymphoma. Study results and caveats: A reduction in baseline TCR diversity was reportedly seen in newly diagnosed patients relative to healthy donors.

Sequencing was carried out using CD8+ T cells from blood. The rearrangement joins TRBV9 to TRBJ2-5, with 9 bases identical to TRBD2. This sequence originates from a human donor with classical Hodgkin lymphoma. The CDR3: CASSPHPAVGGGATETQYF. CDR3 nucleotide sequence: TGTGCCAGCAGCCCTCACCCGGCCGTCGGCGGGGGGGCCACAGAGACCCAGTACTTC.